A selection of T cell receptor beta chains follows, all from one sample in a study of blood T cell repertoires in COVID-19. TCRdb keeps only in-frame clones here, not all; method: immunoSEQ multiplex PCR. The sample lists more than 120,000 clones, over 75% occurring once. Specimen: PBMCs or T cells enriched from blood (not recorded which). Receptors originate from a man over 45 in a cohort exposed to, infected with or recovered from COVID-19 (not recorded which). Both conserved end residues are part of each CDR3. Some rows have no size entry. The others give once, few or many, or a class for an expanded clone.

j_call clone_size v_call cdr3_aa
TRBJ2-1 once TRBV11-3 CASSLEGGQDYNEQFF
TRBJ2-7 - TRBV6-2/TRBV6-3 CASSPFSYEQYF
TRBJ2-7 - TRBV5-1 CASSFDRVSYEQYF
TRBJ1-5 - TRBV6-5 CASGRTGGNQPQHF
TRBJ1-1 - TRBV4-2 CASNRGGEAFF
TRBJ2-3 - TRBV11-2 CASSFTRSTDTQYF
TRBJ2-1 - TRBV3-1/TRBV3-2 CASSQPGLARYNEQFF
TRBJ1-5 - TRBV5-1 CASSLEGQGNQPQHF
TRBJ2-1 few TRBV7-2 CASSPYQGSQGNEQFF
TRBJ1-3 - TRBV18 CASSPAGQLSGNTIYF
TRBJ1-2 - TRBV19 CASNDRLDGYTF
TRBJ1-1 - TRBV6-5 CASSRGETEAFF
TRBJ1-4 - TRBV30 CAWMQSTREKLFF
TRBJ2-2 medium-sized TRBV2 CASSDSGRETITGELFF
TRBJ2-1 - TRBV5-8 CASSLGLALAYNEQFF
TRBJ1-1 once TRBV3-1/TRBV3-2 CASTRGNRVNTEAFF
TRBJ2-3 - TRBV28 CASSFESLSTDTQYF
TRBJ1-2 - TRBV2 CASSGQGAGGYTF
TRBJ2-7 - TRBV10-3 CAIRETSGRPSYEQYF
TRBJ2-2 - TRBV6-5 CASSWTGTNTGELFF
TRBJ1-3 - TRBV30 CAWSVLSGVGNTIYF
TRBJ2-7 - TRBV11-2 CASSLEGFRGVLSYEQYF
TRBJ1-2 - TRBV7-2 CASSLVAKGYGYTF
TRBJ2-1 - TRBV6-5 CASKRASYNEQFF
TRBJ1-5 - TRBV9 CASSVGTGVGQPQHF
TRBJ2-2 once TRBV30 CAWSYSGGGELFF
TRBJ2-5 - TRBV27 CASKSGSGVTQYF